This is a list of T cell receptor beta chains from one sample in a study of vaccination and CD4 T cells after COVID-19. TCRdb re-derived calls from the PCR reads in MiXCR, one entry per CDR3 protein. This sample has 15,000 to 20,000 distinct CDR3 sequences; less than 65% occur once, and the top ten carry more than 0.95%. Sequenced here: CD4+ T cells from blood, sampled after SARS-CoV-2 vaccination. The receptors derive from a human donor who had recovered from COVID-19. CDR3s include the opening cysteine and the closing phenylalanine or tryptophan. The order of the fields is clone size, J gene, V gene, D gene, CDR3 length, CDR3 DNA, CDR3 protein. D genes are given only for firm matches. Some rows mark clone size as missing; the rest say once, few, many or name a class of expanded clone.

few TRBJ2-3 TRBV5-4 TRBD2 15 TGTGCCAGCAGCGCCCCTAGCGGGAGCACAGATACGCAGTATTTT CASSAPSGSTDTQYF
- TRBJ1-1 TRBV20-1 - 14 TGCAGTGCTAGAGATCCGGGAGGGAACACTGAAGCTTTCTTT CSARDPGGNTEAFF
- TRBJ2-3 TRBV20-1 TRBD2 15 TGCAGCGGGACTAGCGGGGCCTCTAGCACAGATACGCAGTATTTT CSGTSGASSTDTQYF
- TRBJ2-2 TRBV2 - 12 TGTGCCAGCAGTGAATTGTCCGGGGAGCTGTTTTTT CASSELSGELFF
- TRBJ1-6 TRBV18 - 16 TGTGCCAGCTCACCGACGACAGGAGAAAATAATTCACCCCTCCACTTT CASSPTTGENNSPLHF
- TRBJ1-2 TRBV20-1 TRBD1 15 TGCAGTGCTAGAGTGGGACAGGGAACTAACTATGGCTACACCTTC CSARVGQGTNYGYTF
- TRBJ2-7 TRBV15 - 14 TGTGCCACCAGCAGAGTTGGGGGATCTGGGGAGCAGTACTTC CATSRVGGSGEQYF
- TRBJ2-7 TRBV2 TRBD2 16 TGTGCCAGCAGTGTTTACCGGGGACTAGCGGGAGGGGAGCAGTACTTC CASSVYRGLAGGEQYF
- TRBJ1-5 TRBV19 - 17 TGTGCCAGTAGTATAGATCTGGCAGGAGGGAGCAATCAGCCCCAGCATTTT CASSIDLAGGSNQPQHF
- TRBJ1-5 TRBV20-1 TRBD1 17 TGCAGTGCCTACGAACAGGGGTTGACGGGGTTCAATCAGCCCCAGCATTTT CSAYEQGLTGFNQPQHF
few TRBJ1-1 TRBV27 TRBD1 14 TGTGCCAGCAGTTTAAACAGGGGAGTCACTGAAGCTTTCTTT CASSLNRGVTEAFF
- TRBJ2-7 TRBV29-1 TRBD2 15 TGCAGCGTTGAAGATCGTCTGCGGGGGGGCTACGAGCAGTACTTC CSVEDRLRGGYEQYF
- TRBJ2-7 TRBV18 TRBD2 13 TGTGCCAGCTCTCAGATAGCGGGAGGGCCCTGCTACTTC CASSQIAGGPCYF
- TRBJ1-1 TRBV19 TRBD1 15 TGTGCCAGTAGTAATCCGGGACAGGGGGTCACTGAAGCTTTCTTT CASSNPGQGVTEAFF
- TRBJ2-3 TRBV20-1 TRBD2 14 TGCAGTGCTAAGACTAGCGGGAGATTAGATACGCAGTATTTT CSAKTSGRLDTQYF
- TRBJ2-1 TRBV5-1 - 16 TGCGCCAGCAGTTTGGGGGCTAGCGTCTCCTACAATGAGCAGTTCTTC CASSLGASVSYNEQFF
few TRBJ1-2 TRBV27 - 14 TGTGCCAGCAGTCCTCGGGACGGCCTACGTGGCTACACCTTC CASSPRDGLRGYTF
few TRBJ2-1 TRBV6-1 - 15 TGTGCCAGCAGTGAATGGGCCGGGAACAGCGATGAGCAGTTCTTC CASSEWAGNSDEQFF
few TRBJ2-2 TRBV11-2 - 15 TGTGCCAGCAGCTTAGTGGGGCGGCGAACCGGGGAGCTGTTTTTT CASSLVGRRTGELFF
few TRBJ1-5 TRBV20-1 TRBD1 17 TGCAGTGCTCTGCATCGGGACAGGGGGAGAGGCAATCAGCCCCAGCATTTT CSALHRDRGRGNQPQHF
- TRBJ2-7 TRBV15 TRBD2 17 TGTGCCACCAGCAGCTGGCTAGCGGGATCCACAAAGTACGAGCAGTACTTC CATSSWLAGSTKYEQYF
few TRBJ2-2 TRBV7-9 - 13 - CASRGLRAGELFF
- TRBJ1-4 TRBV5-1 TRBD1 15 TGCGCCAGCAGCTTGGCCGGGACAGCACTAGAAAAACTGTTTTTT CASSLAGTALEKLFF
- TRBJ2-1 TRBV19 - 17 TGTGCCAGTAGTAAGGGGTTCCCTGGAAGCTCCTACAATGAGCAGTTCTTC CASSKGFPGSSYNEQFF
- TRBJ2-5 TRBV7-3 TRBD2 17 TGTGCCAGCCGCCGTGGACTAGCTGAGCTGGGGGGGGAGACCCAGTACTTC CASRRGLAELGGETQYF
- TRBJ2-2 TRBV20-1 TRBD2 14 TGCAGTGCGATAGCGGGAGACTTCGGCGGGGAGCTGTTTTTT CSAIAGDFGGELFF
- TRBJ1-1 TRBV2 TRBD1 14 TGTGCCAGCAGGCCTACAGGGGGCTTCACTGAAGCTTTCTTT CASRPTGGFTEAFF
- TRBJ1-1 TRBV20-1 - 13 TGCAGTGCCCCGGCGAAACAGGTTTTAAAAGCTTTCTTT CSAPAKQVLKAFF
- TRBJ1-1 TRBV30 TRBD1 15 TGTGCCTGGAGTTTTAAGGGACAGATTAACACTGAAGCTTTCTTT CAWSFKGQINTEAFF
few TRBJ1-1 TRBV21-1 - 13 TGTGCCAGCAGCCTCAGACATAACACTGAAGCTTTCTTT CASSLRHNTEAFF
few TRBJ2-4 TRBV7-9 - 16 TGTGCCAGCAGGCCATGGAGCGGCGGGGATAAAAACATTCAGTACTTC CASRPWSGGDKNIQYF
once TRBJ2-5 TRBV6-1 TRBD2 14 TGTGCCACCAAAACTCTAGCGGGTGAAGAGACCCAGTACTTC CATKTLAGEETQYF
few TRBJ1-2 TRBV27 - 15 TGTGCCAGCAGTTTAAGACAGCCATCTAACTATGGCTACACCTTC CASSLRQPSNYGYTF
- TRBJ1-2 TRBV6-1 TRBD1 15 TGTGCCAGCAGTAATACAGGGGCCAGTAACTATGGCTACACCTTC CASSNTGASNYGYTF
- TRBJ2-2 TRBV6-1 TRBD2 14 TGTGCCAGCATGGGGACTAGCCCAACCGGGGAGCTGTTTTTT CASMGTSPTGELFF
few TRBJ1-5 TRBV20-1 - 13 TGCAGTGCTAGAGCACAGAGCGGTCAGCCCCAGCATTTT CSARAQSGQPQHF
- TRBJ1-2 TRBV20-1 TRBD1 14 TGCAGTGCTAGCTTCCGGACAGGGGGCTATGGCTACACCTTC CSASFRTGGYGYTF
once TRBJ2-2 TRBV7-9 TRBD1 15 TGTGCCAGCAGCTTGGGACAGATGAACACCGGGGAGCTGTTTTTT CASSLGQMNTGELFF
few TRBJ2-5 TRBV19 TRBD1 16 TGTGCCAGTAGTATTCAAGGACAGGGGACCAAGGAGACCCAGTACTTC CASSIQGQGTKETQYF
- TRBJ2-5 TRBV24-1 - 15 TGTGCCACCAGTGATCGCTTAGCAGCCGGAGAGACCCAGTACTTC CATSDRLAAGETQYF
- TRBJ2-3 TRBV10-1 TRBD2 15 TGCGCCAGCAGTAAAAATATCGCGGGAGCAGATACGCAGTATTTT CASSKNIAGADTQYF
- TRBJ1-1 TRBV11-1 - 15 TGTGCCAGCCATAAGCGCGGAGCGGTGAACACTGAAGCTTTCTTT CASHKRGAVNTEAFF